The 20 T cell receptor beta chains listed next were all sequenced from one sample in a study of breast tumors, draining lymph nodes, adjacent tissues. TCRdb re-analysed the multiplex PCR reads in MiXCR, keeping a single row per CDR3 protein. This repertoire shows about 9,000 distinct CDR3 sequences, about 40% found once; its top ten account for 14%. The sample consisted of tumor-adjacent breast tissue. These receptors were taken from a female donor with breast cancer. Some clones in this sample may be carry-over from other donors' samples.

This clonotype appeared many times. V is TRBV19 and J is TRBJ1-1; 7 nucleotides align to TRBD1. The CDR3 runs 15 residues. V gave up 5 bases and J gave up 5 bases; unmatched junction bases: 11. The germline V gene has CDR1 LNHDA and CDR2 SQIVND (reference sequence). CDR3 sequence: CASSVARQGRTEAFF. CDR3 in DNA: TGTGCCAGTAGTGTCGCCCGACAGGGAAGGACTGAAGCTTTCTTT. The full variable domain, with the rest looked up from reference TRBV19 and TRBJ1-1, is DGGITQSPKYLFRKEGQNVTLSCEQNLNHDAMYWYRQDPGQGLRLIYYSQIVNDFQKGDIAEGYSVSREKKESFPLTVTSAQKNPTAFYLCASSVARQGRTEAFFGQGTRLTVV.

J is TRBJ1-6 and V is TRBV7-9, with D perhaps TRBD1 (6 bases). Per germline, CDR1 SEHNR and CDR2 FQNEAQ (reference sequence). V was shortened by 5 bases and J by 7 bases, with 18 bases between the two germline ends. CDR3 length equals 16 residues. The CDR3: CASSLEGQGKNSPLHF. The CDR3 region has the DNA TGTGCCAGCAGCCTAGAAGGGCAGGGGAAGAATTCACCCCTCCACTTT.

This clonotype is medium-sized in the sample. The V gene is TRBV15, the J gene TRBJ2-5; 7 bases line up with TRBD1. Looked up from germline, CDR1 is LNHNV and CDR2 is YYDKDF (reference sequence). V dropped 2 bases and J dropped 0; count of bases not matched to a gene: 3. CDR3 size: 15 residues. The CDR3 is CATSRIDRDQETQYF. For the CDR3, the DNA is TGTGCCACCAGCAGAATAGACAGGGACCAAGAGACCCAGTACTTC.

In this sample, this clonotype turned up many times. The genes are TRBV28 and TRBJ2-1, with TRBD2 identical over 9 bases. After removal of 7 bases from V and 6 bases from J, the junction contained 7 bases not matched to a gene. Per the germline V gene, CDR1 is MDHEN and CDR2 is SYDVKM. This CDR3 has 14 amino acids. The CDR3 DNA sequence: TGTGCCAGCACCCGACTAGCGGCAATCAATGAGCAGTTCTTC. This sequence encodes CASTRLAAINEQFF.

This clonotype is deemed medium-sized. The DNA of the CDR3 is TGCGCCAGCAGCCCCGCCGGGGATCAGCCCCAGCATTTT. Its translation is CASSPAGDQPQHF. This rearrangement joins TRBV4-1 to TRBJ1-5, with D unresolved. Trimming removed 4 bases at V and 5 bases at J, with 9 bases between. There are 13 residues in the CDR3. Germline values: CDR1 MGHRA, CDR2 YSYEKL.

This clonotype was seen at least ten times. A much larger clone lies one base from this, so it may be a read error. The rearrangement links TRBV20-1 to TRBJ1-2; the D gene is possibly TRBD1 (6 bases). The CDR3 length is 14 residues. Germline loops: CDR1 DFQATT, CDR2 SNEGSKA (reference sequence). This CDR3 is CSGGDRQWDYDYTF. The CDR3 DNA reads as TGCAGTGGGGGAGACAGGCAATGGGACTATGACTACACCTTC.

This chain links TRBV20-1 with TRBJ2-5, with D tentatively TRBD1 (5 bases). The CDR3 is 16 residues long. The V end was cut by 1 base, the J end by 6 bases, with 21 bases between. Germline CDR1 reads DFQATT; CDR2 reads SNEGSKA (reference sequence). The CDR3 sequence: CSARVGHDSLWKTQYF. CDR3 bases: TGCAGTGCTAGAGTAGGCCACGACAGTCTATGGAAGACCCAGTACTTC.

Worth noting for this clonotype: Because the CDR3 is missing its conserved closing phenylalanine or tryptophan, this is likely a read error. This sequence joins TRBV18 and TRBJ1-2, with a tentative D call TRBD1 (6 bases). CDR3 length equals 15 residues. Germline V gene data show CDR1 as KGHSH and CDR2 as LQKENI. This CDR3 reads CASPPEQGAIYGYTL. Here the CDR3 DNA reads TGTGCCAGCCCACCTGAACAGGGAGCTATCTATGGCTACACCCTC.

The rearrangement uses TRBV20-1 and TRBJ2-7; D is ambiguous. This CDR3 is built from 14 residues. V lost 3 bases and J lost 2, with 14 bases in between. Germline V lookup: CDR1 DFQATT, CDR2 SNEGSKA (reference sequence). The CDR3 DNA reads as TGCAGTGCTAGTAATTTGGACCGAACCTACGAGCAGTACTTC. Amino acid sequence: CSASNLDRTYEQYF.

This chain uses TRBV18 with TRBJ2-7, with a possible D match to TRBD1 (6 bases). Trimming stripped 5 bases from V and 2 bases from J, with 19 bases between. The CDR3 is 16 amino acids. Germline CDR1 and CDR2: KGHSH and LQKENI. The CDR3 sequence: CASSARQEKAAYEQYF. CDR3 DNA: TGTGCCAGCTCAGCCCGACAGGAGAAAGCCGCCTACGAGCAGTACTTC.

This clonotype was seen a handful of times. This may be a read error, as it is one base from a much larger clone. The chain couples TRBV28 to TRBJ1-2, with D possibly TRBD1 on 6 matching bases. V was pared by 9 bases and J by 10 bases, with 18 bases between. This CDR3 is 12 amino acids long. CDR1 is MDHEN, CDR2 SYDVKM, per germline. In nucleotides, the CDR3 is TGTGCCAGTAACAGGGTATCAACTGTCTACACCTTC. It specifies CASNRVSTVYTF.

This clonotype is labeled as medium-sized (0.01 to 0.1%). CDR3 nucleotide sequence: TGTGCCATCAGCGGAGTAGAGGGTCGGAGTGAGCAGTTCTTC. This translates into CAISGVEGRSEQFF. The V gene is TRBV10-3, the J gene TRBJ2-1; D might be TRBD2 (5 bases). Trimming took off 6 bases at V and 9 bases at J, with 18 bases between the two ends. The germline V gene has CDR1 ENHRY and CDR2 SYGVKD. The CDR3 sequence is 14 residues long.

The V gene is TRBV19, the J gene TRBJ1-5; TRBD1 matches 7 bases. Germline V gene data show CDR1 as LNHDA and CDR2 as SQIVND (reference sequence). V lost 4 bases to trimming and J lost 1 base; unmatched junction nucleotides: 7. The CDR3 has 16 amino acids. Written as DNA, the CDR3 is TGTGCCAGTAGTACTTCCAGGGGGGTCAGCAATCAGCCCCAGCATTTT. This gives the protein CASSTSRGVSNQPQHF.

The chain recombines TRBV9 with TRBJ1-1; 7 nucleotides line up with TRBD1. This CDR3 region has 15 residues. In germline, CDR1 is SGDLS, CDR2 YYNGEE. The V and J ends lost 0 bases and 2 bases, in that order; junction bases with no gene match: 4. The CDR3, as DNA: TGTGCCAGCAGCGTAGGGGGGACAGCTAACACTGAAGCTTTCTTT. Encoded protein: CASSVGGTANTEAFF.

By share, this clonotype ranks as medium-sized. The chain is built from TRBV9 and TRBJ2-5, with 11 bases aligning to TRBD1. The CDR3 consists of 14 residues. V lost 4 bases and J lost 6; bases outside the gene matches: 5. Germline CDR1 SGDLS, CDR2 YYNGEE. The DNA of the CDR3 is TGTGCCAGCAGCCCATGGACAGGGGGCAAGACCCAGTACTTC. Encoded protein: CASSPWTGGKTQYF.

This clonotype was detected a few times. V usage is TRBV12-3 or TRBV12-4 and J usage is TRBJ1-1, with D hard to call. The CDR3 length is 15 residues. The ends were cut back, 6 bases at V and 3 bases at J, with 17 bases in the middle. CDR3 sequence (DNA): TGTGCCAGCAGCCCCACCCCGACCCGGGACACTGAAGCTTTCTTT. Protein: CASSPTPTRDTEAFF.

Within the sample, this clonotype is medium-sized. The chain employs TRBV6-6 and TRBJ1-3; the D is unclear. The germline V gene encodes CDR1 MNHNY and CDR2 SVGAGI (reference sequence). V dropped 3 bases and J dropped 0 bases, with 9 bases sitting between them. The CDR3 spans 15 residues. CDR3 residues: CASSYKSGSGNTIYF. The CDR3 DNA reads TGTGCCAGCAGTTATAAGTCCGGCTCTGGAAACACCATATATTTT.

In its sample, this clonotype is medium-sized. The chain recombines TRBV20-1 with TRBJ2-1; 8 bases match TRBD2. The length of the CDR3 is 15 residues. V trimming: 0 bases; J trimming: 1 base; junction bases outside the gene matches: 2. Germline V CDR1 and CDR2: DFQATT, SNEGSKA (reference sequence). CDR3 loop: CSARDGGRSYNEQFF. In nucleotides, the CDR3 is TGCAGTGCTAGAGACGGCGGGAGGTCCTACAATGAGCAGTTCTTC.

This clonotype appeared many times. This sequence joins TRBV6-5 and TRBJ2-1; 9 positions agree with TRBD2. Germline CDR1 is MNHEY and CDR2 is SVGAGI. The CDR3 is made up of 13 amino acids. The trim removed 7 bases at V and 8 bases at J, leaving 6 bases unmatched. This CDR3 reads CASKAAGGDEQFF. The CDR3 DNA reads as TGTGCCAGCAAGGCAGCGGGAGGAGATGAGCAGTTCTTC.

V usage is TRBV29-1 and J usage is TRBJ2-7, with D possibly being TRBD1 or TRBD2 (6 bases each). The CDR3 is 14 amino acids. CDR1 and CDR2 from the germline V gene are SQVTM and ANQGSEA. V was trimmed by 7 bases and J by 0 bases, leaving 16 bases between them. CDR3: CSARTDGSSYEQYF. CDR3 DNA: TGCAGCGCAAGGACAGACGGGAGCTCCTACGAGCAGTACTTC.